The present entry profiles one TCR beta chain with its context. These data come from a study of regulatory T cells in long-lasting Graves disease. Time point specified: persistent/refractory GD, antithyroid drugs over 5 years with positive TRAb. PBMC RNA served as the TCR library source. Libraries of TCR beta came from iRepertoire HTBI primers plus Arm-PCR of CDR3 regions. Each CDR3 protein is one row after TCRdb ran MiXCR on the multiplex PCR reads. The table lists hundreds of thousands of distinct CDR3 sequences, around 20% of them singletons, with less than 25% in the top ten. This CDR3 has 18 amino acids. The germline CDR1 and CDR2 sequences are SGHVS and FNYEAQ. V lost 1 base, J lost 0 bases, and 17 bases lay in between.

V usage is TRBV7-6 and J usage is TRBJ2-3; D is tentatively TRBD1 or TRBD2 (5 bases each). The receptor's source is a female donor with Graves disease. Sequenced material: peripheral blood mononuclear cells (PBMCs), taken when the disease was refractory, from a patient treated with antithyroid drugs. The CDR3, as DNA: TGTGCCAGCAGCTTAGTACTAGGGGATATCCTTAGCACAGATACGCAGTATTTT. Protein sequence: CASSLVLGDILSTDTQYF.